These 31 T cell receptor beta chains were all obtained from the same sample, sequenced in a study of neurological immune-mediated disorders. TCRdb ran MiXCR on the 5' RACE reads and lists one entry per CDR3 protein. In the table there are tens of thousands of distinct CDR3 sequences, around 3.5% of which are singletons. The sequencing sample was made of PBMCs. These receptors were obtained from a woman aged 45 to 65 with multiple sclerosis.

This clonotype came up many times. The rearrangement links TRBV5-1 to TRBJ2-1, with 7 nucleotides matching TRBD2. V shed 0 bases, J shed 3 bases, and the junction held 3 bases outside the gene matches. CDR3 length: 15 amino acids. Germline CDR1 is SGHRS and CDR2 is YFSETQ. CDR3 in amino acids: CASSLAGGDYNEQFF. As DNA, the CDR3 is TGCGCCAGCAGCTTGGCGGGGGGTGACTACAATGAGCAGTTCTTC.

There are many counts of this clonotype. The chain combines TRBV12-3 or TRBV12-4 with TRBJ1-3, with 8 nucleotides matching TRBD1. The V segment lost 6 bases and the J segment 1 base; nucleotides outside the gene matches: 8. CDR3 length: 16 amino acids. The CDR3 spells CASSRSWTGSGNTIYF. For the CDR3, the DNA is TGTGCCAGCAGCCGGAGTTGGACAGGGTCTGGAAACACCATATATTTT.

At least ten counts were recorded for this clonotype. The chain has TRBV5-5 and TRBJ2-2; D is undetermined. With 4 bases removed from V and 4 bases from J, the gap between germline ends came to 17 bases. The CDR3 contains 16 residues. The germline CDR1 and CDR2 sequences are SGHKS and YYEKEE (reference sequence). The CDR3 nucleotides read TGTGCCAGCAGCCTATCATGGCACCTGAGCACCGGGGAGCTGTTTTTT. This gives the protein CASSLSWHLSTGELFF.

The chain uses TRBV5-6 and TRBJ2-1; 12 bases are shared with TRBD2. This CDR3 has 15 amino acids. CDR1 and CDR2 from the germline V gene are SGHDT and YYEEEE. Losses at the gene ends were 2 bases for V and 10 bases for J; bases not matched to a gene: 7. CDR3 in amino acids: CASSFASGGAREQFF. The CDR3 DNA is TGTGCCAGCAGCTTCGCTAGCGGGGGGGCCAGGGAGCAGTTCTTC.

This clonotype occurred many times. The junction shows a germline mismatch at one end, possibly a read error. This chain connects TRBV7-2 to TRBJ2-1, with 10 bases fitting TRBD2. This CDR3 has 14 residues. The germline gives CDR1 SGHTA, CDR2 FQGNSA. CDR3 protein: CASSVAGGVGEQFF. DNA for the CDR3: TGTGCCAGCAGCGTAGCGGGGGGTGTAGGTGAGCAGTTCTTC.

This clonotype has a count of ten or more. The V and J genes are TRBV18 and TRBJ1-1; a weak D match, TRBD1 (5 bases). The length of the CDR3 is 14 residues. Trimming shortened V by 2 bases and J by 3 bases, and 10 bases separated the two germline ends. Looked up from germline, CDR1 is KGHSH and CDR2 is LQKENI. The CDR3 here is CASSPKTDYTEAFF. CDR3 DNA: TGTGCCAGCTCACCAAAGACAGATTACACTGAAGCTTTCTTT.

In its sample, this clonotype was seen a few times. The chain recombines TRBV6-2 or TRBV6-3 with TRBJ1-5; D remains ambiguous. V lost 7 bases and J lost 0, with 16 bases in between. This CDR3 is 16 amino acids long. Germline values: CDR1 MNHEY, CDR2 SVGEGT. The CDR3 coding sequence is TGTGCCAGCACCCAGACGGGTTTTTTTAGCAATCAGCCCCAGCATTTT. Protein: CASTQTGFFSNQPQHF.

V gene TRBV15 combines with J gene TRBJ2-7; no clear D. Germline values: CDR1 LNHNV, CDR2 YYDKDF (reference sequence). The CDR3 has 15 residues. The germline V and J ends were trimmed by 0 bases and 3 bases, with 12 bases remaining between them. The CDR3 region has the DNA TGTGCCACCAGCAGAGATCCCGACGGGTTCTACGAGCAGTACTTC. Protein product: CATSRDPDGFYEQYF.

This clonotype has ten or more counts. This rearrangement joins TRBV7-3 to TRBJ1-2; 7 positions match TRBD1. Germline assignment: CDR1 SGHTA and CDR2 FQGTGA. The CDR3 length is 14 residues. The V and J ends lost 5 bases and 4 bases, in that order; junction bases with no gene match: 7. The CDR3 is CASSEHRGSYGYTF. The CDR3 coding sequence is TGTGCCAGCAGCGAGCACAGGGGCTCCTATGGCTACACCTTC.

This clonotype was observed at least ten times. The rearrangement uses TRBV6-6 and TRBJ1-5, with no clear D. This CDR3 has 12 residues. CDR1 and CDR2 (germline): MNHNY, SVGAGI (reference sequence). Trimming removed 7 bases from V and 10 bases from J, with 14 bases in between. This CDR3 is CASTERVSPQHF. The DNA for the CDR3 is TGTGCCAGCACCGAACGGGTGTCTCCCCAGCATTTT.

V usage is TRBV12-3 or TRBV12-4 and J usage is TRBJ2-1, with D perhaps TRBD1 or TRBD2 (5 bases each). The length of the CDR3 is 14 residues. V was trimmed by 1 base and J by 10 bases, leaving 14 bases between them. CDR3 region: CASSLGWGRGEQFF. The CDR3 DNA sequence: TGTGCCAGCAGTTTAGGATGGGGCAGAGGGGAGCAGTTCTTC.

This clonotype was counted ten times or more. The chain joins TRBV12-3 or TRBV12-4 to TRBJ2-2, with 8 bases fitting TRBD1. The CDR3 sequence is 14 residues long. V dropped 3 bases and J dropped 4; count of bases not matched to a gene: 1. The CDR3 loop is CASSLTGATGELFF. The CDR3 coding sequence is TGTGCCAGCAGTTTGACAGGGGCCACCGGGGAGCTGTTTTTT.

Ten or more counts support this clonotype. This chain joins TRBV20-1 and TRBJ2-1; the match to TRBD2 covers 15 bases. Germline V gene data show CDR1 as DFQATT and CDR2 as SNEGSKA (reference sequence). The CDR3 is 14 residues long. With V trimmed by 5 bases and J by 7 bases, 3 bases remained unmatched. Written as DNA, the CDR3 is TGCAGTGCTTGGGGACTAGCGGGGGGTAATGAGCAGTTCTTC. It specifies CSAWGLAGGNEQFF.

This clonotype was detected many times. The J gene is TRBJ2-1, the V gene TRBV5-1, with TRBD2 matching over 11 bases. In germline, CDR1 is SGHRS, CDR2 YFSETQ. There are 16 residues in the CDR3. The V gene end was trimmed by 8 bases and the J gene end by 3 bases; junction bases not matched to a gene: 10. The CDR3, as DNA: TGCGCCAGTAGCCCTACTACTAGCGGGGGCTACAATGAGCAGTTCTTC. This codes for CASSPTTSGGYNEQFF.

Ten or more counts support this clonotype. This sequence joins TRBV6-5 and TRBJ1-2; D may be TRBD1 (5 bases). This CDR3 comprises 15 residues. Trimming removed 4 bases from V and 8 bases from J, with 20 bases in between. Germline V CDR1 and CDR2: MNHEY, SVGAGI. Written as DNA, the CDR3 is TGTGCCAGCAGTTCCCCACGGGGCGCGTATCAAGGCTACACCTTC. Translated, it gives CASSSPRGAYQGYTF.

This clonotype was counted between two and nine times. Since a much larger clone is just one base distant, this may be a read error. This sequence joins TRBV5-6 and TRBJ2-3; D ambiguous. The germline CDR1 and CDR2 sequences are SGHDT and YYEEEE. The CDR3 totals 12 residues. The DNA of the CDR3 is TGTGCCAGCAGCTTGGCCACAGATACGCATTATTTT. This sequence encodes CASSLATDTHYF.

This clonotype was detected many times. The J gene is TRBJ2-5, the V gene TRBV3-1, with no clear D. V shed 3 bases and J shed 0 bases, with 5 bases lying between them. Germline CDR1 LGHDT, CDR2 YNNKEL (reference sequence). The CDR3 is made up of 13 amino acids. The CDR3: CASSHPYQETQYF. CDR3 sequence (DNA): TGTGCCAGCAGCCACCCGTACCAAGAGACCCAGTACTTC.

There are many counts of this clonotype. J is TRBJ1-6 and V is TRBV18; the D gene is possibly TRBD1 (5 bases). Per the germline V gene, CDR1 is KGHSH and CDR2 is LQKENI. V was pared by 4 bases and J by 10 bases, with 11 bases between. The length of the CDR3 is 13 residues. The DNA for the CDR3 is TGTGCCAGCTCACGGGACCCCCCGTCACCCCTCCACTTT. Translating it yields CASSRDPPSPLHF. Full variable domain (rest looked up from reference TRBV18 and TRBJ1-6): NAGVMQNPRHLVRRRGQEARLRCSPMKGHSHVYWYRQLPEEGLKFMVYLQKENIIDESGMPKERFSAEFPKEGPSILRIQQVVRGDSAAYFCASSRDPPSPLHFGNGTRLTVT.

In its sample, this clonotype was seen many times. V usage is TRBV7-9 and J usage is TRBJ2-4; no clear D gene. Germline-derived CDR1 and CDR2 are SEHNR and FQNEAQ (reference sequence). The CDR3 is 14 amino acids. V was trimmed by 5 bases and J by 3 bases, leaving 11 bases between them. The CDR3 here is CASSIQRNKNIQYF. As DNA, the CDR3 is TGTGCCAGCAGCATACAGAGAAACAAAAACATTCAGTACTTC.

In its sample, this clonotype was seen many times. V is TRBV5-1 and J is TRBJ2-7, with D possibly TRBD1 on 6 matching bases. The CDR3 has 14 amino acids. Germline assignment: CDR1 SGHRS and CDR2 YFSETQ. The ends were cut back, 0 bases at V and 5 bases at J, with 12 bases in the middle. Here the CDR3 reads CASSLVRTGNEQYF. Written as DNA, the CDR3 is TGCGCCAGCAGCTTGGTCCGAACAGGGAACGAGCAGTACTTC.

The genes are TRBV11-2 and TRBJ2-7, with D maybe TRBD2 (6 bases). CDR1 and CDR2 (germline): SGHAT, FQNNGV. V shed 1 base and J shed 2 bases, with 15 bases lying between them. This CDR3 contains 16 residues. CDR3 coding DNA: TGTGCCAGCAGCTTAGCCGGGCTTAGCGGAACCTACGAGCAGTACTTC. Translated, it gives CASSLAGLSGTYEQYF. The full variable domain, in which reference TRBV11-2 and TRBJ2-7 provide the parts outside the CDR3, is EAGVAQSPRYKIIEKRQSVAFWCNPISGHATLYWYQQILGQGPKLLIQFQNNGVVDDSQLPKDRFSAERLKGVDSTLKIQPAKLEDSAVYLCASSLAGLSGTYEQYFGPGTRLTVT.

This clonotype showed up many times. The chain carries TRBV24-1 and TRBJ2-7; D perhaps matches TRBD1 (5 bases). The V gene's germline CDR1 is KGHDR and CDR2 SFDVKD. This CDR3 comprises 17 residues. The germline V and J ends were trimmed by 1 base and 0 bases, with 15 bases remaining between them. DNA for the CDR3: TGTGCCACCAGTGATTTCATCCTGGGGCGGATCTCCTACGAGCAGTACTTC. This sequence encodes CATSDFILGRISYEQYF.

This clonotype was recorded at least ten times. The gene calls are TRBV6-2 or TRBV6-3 and TRBJ1-1; D is unresolved. The CDR3 consists of 15 residues. Trimming removed 0 bases at V and 4 bases at J, with 12 bases between. Per germline, CDR1 MNHEY and CDR2 SVGEGT. The CDR3 loop reads CASSYSRRLGTEAFF. The CDR3 DNA reads TGTGCCAGCAGTTACTCCAGGAGATTGGGCACTGAAGCTTTCTTT.

In its sample, this clonotype was seen many times. V and J are TRBV7-2 and TRBJ2-7; D is uncertain. The germline V and J ends were trimmed by 2 bases and 4 bases, with 9 bases remaining between them. The germline CDR1 and CDR2 sequences are SGHTA and FQGNSA. There are 13 residues in the CDR3. The CDR3 loop reads CASSLLPVYEQYF. CDR3 bases: TGTGCCAGCAGCTTATTACCGGTTTACGAGCAGTACTTC.

This clonotype occurred many times. The CDR3 spells CSARDNWEETQYF. The CDR3 region has the DNA TGCAGTGCTAGAGATAACTGGGAAGAGACCCAGTACTTC. The chain joins TRBV20-1 to TRBJ2-5; D remains unclear. With 0 bases removed from V and 3 bases from J, the gap between germline ends came to 8 bases. Germline V gene data show CDR1 as DFQATT and CDR2 as SNEGSKA (reference sequence). The length of the CDR3 is 13 residues.

Many counts were recorded for this clonotype. The genes are TRBV6-7 and TRBJ1-2; D remains unclear. TRBV6-7 falls under the ORF class, with uncertain function. The CDR3 is made up of 14 amino acids. Deletions cut 0 bases from V and 3 bases from J, with 8 bases between. The chain's CDR3 is CASSYSLRHYGYTF. The CDR3, as DNA: TGTGCCAGCAGTTACTCTTTAAGGCACTATGGCTACACCTTC.

This clonotype showed up many times. Written as DNA, the CDR3 is TGCGCCAGCAGCTCTAGACAGGGGGTTAACACTGAAGCTTTCTTT. It encodes CASSSRQGVNTEAFF. This chain links TRBV5-1 with TRBJ1-1, with TRBD1 matching over 9 bases. The V segment lost 3 bases and the J segment 2 bases; nucleotides outside the gene matches: 5. The CDR3 has 15 residues. Germline loops: CDR1 SGHRS, CDR2 YFSETQ.

At least ten counts were recorded for this clonotype. The chain employs TRBV11-2 and TRBJ2-7; D possibly corresponds to TRBD1 (5 bases). V lost 1 base and J lost 7, with 17 bases in between. In germline, CDR1 is SGHAT, CDR2 FQNNGV. The CDR3 totals 15 residues. CDR3 residues: CASSLVLDTSLEQYF. The CDR3 bases are TGTGCCAGCAGCTTAGTCCTGGACACCAGTCTAGAGCAGTACTTC. Full variable domain (remainder filled in from reference TRBV11-2 and TRBJ2-7): EAGVAQSPRYKIIEKRQSVAFWCNPISGHATLYWYQQILGQGPKLLIQFQNNGVVDDSQLPKDRFSAERLKGVDSTLKIQPAKLEDSAVYLCASSLVLDTSLEQYFGPGTRLTVT.

This clonotype was found many times. This chain links TRBV20-1 with TRBJ1-5; TRBD1 agrees at 7 bases. The CDR3 length is 17 residues. V was clipped by 3 bases and J by 2 bases; unmatched bases: 13. Germline V CDR1 and CDR2: DFQATT, SNEGSKA (reference sequence). CDR3 region: CSASRQGGILRNQPQHF. The DNA for the CDR3 is TGCAGTGCTAGCCGACAGGGAGGAATATTGCGCAATCAGCCCCAGCATTTT.

In this sample, this clonotype turned up many times. This chain connects TRBV5-5 to TRBJ2-7; TRBD2 agrees at 10 bases. V trimming: 4 bases; J trimming: 5 bases; junction bases outside the gene matches: 6. This CDR3 is built from 14 residues. CDR1 and CDR2 from the germline V gene are SGHKS and YYEKEE (reference sequence). The CDR3 protein is CASSPQAGGHEQYF. CDR3 sequence (DNA): TGTGCCAGCAGCCCGCAAGCGGGGGGGCACGAGCAGTACTTC.

This clonotype was seen only a few times. The CDR3 loop is CASSLGGTLVGYTF. The CDR3 DNA reads as TGTGCCAGCAGTTTAGGAGGGACACTCGTTGGCTACACCTTC. This chain links TRBV12-3 or TRBV12-4 with TRBJ1-2; tentatively, D is TRBD1 (6 bases). Trimming removed 1 base from V and 7 bases from J, with 13 bases in between. The CDR3 is 14 amino acids.